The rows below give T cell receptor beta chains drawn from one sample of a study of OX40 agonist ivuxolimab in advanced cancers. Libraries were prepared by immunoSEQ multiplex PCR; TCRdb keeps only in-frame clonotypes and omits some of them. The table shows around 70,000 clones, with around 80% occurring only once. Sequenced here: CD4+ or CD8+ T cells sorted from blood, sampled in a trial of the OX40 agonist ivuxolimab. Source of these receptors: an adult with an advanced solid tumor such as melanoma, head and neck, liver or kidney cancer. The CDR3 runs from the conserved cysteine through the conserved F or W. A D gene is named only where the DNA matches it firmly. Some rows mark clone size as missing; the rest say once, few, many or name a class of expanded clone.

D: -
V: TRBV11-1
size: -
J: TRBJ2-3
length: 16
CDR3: CASRTATRGSTDTQYF
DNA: TGTGCCAGCAGGACCGCGACTAGGGGAAGCACAGATACGCAGTATTTT

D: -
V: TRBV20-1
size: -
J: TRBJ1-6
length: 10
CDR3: CSANFPPLHF
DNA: TGCAGTGCTAATTTTCCACCCCTCCACTTT

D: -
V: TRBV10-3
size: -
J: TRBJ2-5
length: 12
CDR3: CAVKGSGETQYF
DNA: TGTGCCGTCAAGGGGAGTGGAGAGACCCAGTACTTC

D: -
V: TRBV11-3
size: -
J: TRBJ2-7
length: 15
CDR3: CASSYRQGRDYEQYF
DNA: TGTGCCAGCAGTTACAGACAAGGGCGAGATTACGAGCAGTACTTC

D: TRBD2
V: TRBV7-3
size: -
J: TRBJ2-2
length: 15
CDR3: CASSPGLAGTGELFF
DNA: TGTGCCAGCAGCCCGGGACTAGCGGGCACCGGGGAGCTGTTTTTT

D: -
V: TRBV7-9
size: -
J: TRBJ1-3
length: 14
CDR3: CASSNDRSGNTIYF
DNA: TGTGCCAGCAGCAACGACAGGTCTGGAAACACCATATATTTT

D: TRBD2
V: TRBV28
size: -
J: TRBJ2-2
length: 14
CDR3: CASSSAGDTGELFF
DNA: TGTGCCAGCAGTTCAGCGGGAGATACCGGGGAGCTGTTTTTT

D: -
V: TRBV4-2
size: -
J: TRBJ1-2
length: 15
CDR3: CASSQDPGAFYGYTF
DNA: TGTGCCAGCAGCCAAGATCCAGGGGCATTCTATGGCTACACCTTC

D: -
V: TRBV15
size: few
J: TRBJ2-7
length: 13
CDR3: CATSRWGFHEQYF
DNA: TGTGCCACCAGCAGATGGGGTTTCCACGAGCAGTACTTC

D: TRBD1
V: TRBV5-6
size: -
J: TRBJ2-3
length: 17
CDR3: CASSSYQSGQGLYTQYF
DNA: TGTGCCAGCAGCTCTTACCAATCGGGACAGGGATTGTATACGCAGTATTTT

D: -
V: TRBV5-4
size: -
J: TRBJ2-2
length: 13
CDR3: CASSWTRTGELFF
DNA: TGTGCCAGCAGCTGGACTCGTACCGGGGAGCTGTTTTTT

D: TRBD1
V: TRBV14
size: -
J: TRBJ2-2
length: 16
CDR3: CASSPRDREFIGELFF
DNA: TGTGCCAGCAGCCCCCGGGACAGGGAGTTCATCGGGGAGCTGTTTTTT

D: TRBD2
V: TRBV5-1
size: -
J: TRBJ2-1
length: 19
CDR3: CASSSTPNRLAGGRNEQFF
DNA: TGCGCCAGCAGCTCGACCCCAAACCGACTAGCGGGGGGGCGGAATGAGCAGTTCTTC

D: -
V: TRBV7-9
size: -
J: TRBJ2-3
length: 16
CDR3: CASSLALQADTDTQYF
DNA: TGTGCCAGCAGCTTAGCGCTTCAGGCCGACACAGATACGCAGTATTTT

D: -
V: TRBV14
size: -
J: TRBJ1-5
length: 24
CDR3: CASSQDLNDISDITWRYSNQPQHF
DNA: TGTGCCAGCAGCCAAGATCTAAACGACATCTCGGACATCACCTGGCGGTATAGCAATCAGCCCCAGCATTTT

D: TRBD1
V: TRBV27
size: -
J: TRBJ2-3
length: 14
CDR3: CASSPRQGWNTQYF
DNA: TGTGCCAGCAGCCCTCGACAGGGTTGGAATACGCAGTATTTT

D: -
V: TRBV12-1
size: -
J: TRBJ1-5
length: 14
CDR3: CASSFAPPHQPQHF
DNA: TGTGCCAGCAGCTTTGCTCCACCACATCAGCCCCAGCATTTT

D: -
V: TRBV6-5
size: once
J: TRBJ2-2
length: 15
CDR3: CASSYARANTGELFF
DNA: TGTGCCAGCAGTTACGCCCGCGCGAACACCGGGGAGCTGTTTTTT

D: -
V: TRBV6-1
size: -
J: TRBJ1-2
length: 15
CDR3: CASSEMAGLDYGYTF
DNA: TGTGCCAGCAGTGAAATGGCAGGCCTCGACTATGGCTACACCTTC

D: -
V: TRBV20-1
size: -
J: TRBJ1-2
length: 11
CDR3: CSARDQGGYTF
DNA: TGCAGTGCTAGAGATCAAGGTGGCTACACCTTC

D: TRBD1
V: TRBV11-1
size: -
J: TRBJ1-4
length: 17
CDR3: CASSPGQGAPRREKLFF
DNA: TGTGCCAGCAGCCCGGGACAGGGGGCTCCCCGACGAGAAAAACTGTTTTTT

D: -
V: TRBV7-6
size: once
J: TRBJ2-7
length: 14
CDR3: CASSYRTESYEQYF
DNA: TGTGCCAGCAGCTACCGGACAGAATCCTACGAGCAGTACTTC

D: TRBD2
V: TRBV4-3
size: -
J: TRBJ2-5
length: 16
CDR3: CASSQGNSGAQETQYF
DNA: TGCGCCAGCAGCCAAGGAAATAGCGGGGCGCAAGAGACCCAGTACTTC

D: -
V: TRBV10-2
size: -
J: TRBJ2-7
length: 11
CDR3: CASSPGYEQYF
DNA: TGCGCCAGCAGTCCCGGCTACGAGCAGTACTTC

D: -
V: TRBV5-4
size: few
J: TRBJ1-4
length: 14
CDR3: CASSPGGGNEKLFF
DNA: TGTGCCAGCAGCCCCGGAGGAGGTAATGAAAAACTGTTTTTT

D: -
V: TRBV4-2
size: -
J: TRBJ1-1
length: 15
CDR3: CASSQDTGEGTEAFF
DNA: TGTGCCAGCAGCCAAGATACGGGGGAAGGCACTGAAGCTTTCTTT

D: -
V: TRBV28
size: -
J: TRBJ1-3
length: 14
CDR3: CASRPGEYGNTIYF
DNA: TGTGCCAGCAGGCCCGGGGAGTACGGAAACACCATATATTTT

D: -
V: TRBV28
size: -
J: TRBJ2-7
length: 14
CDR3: CASSLVGENYEQYF
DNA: TGTGCCAGCAGTTTGGTGGGGGAGAACTACGAGCAGTACTTC

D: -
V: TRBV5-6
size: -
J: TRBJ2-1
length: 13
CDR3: CASSSGLINEQFF
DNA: TGTGCCAGCAGCTCGGGACTCATCAATGAGCAGTTCTTC

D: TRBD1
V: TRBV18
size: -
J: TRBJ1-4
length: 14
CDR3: CASSLRGPNEKLFF
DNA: TGTGCCAGCTCACTAAGGGGGCCGAATGAAAAACTGTTTTTT

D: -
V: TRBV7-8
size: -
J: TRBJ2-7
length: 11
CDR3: CASSGFNEQYF
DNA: TGTGCCAGCAGCGGTTTCAACGAGCAGTACTTC

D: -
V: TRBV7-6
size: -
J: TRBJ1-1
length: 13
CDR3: CASSAQDGLEAFF
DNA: TGTGCCAGCAGCGCCCAGGACGGGCTTGAAGCTTTCTTT

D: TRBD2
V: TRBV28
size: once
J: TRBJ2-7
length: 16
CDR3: CASITAGLEKSYEQYF
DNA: TGTGCCAGCATTACTGCGGGACTAGAAAAATCCTACGAGCAGTACTTC

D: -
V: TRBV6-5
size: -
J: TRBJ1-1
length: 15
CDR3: CASSYVGVMNTEAFF
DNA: TGTGCCAGCAGTTACGTGGGGGTCATGAACACTGAAGCTTTCTTT

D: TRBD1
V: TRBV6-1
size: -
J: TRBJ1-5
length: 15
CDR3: CASTNPQGGNQPQHF
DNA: TGTGCCAGCACCAATCCTCAGGGGGGCAATCAGCCCCAGCATTTT

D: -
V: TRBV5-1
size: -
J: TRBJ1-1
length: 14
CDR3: CASSLGGQVDEAFF
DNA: TGCGCCAGCAGCTTGGGGGGCCAGGTTGATGAAGCTTTCTTT

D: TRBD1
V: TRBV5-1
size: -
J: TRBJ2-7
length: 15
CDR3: CASSLGGTGGYEQYF
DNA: TGCGCCAGCAGCTTGGGCGGGACAGGGGGTTACGAGCAGTACTTC

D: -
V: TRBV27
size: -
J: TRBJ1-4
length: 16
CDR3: CASCRTGGATNEKLFF
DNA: TGTGCCAGCTGCAGGACGGGGGGAGCAACTAATGAAAAACTGTTTTTT

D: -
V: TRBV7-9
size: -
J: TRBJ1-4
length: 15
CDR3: CASSPSGASGEKLFF
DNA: TGTGCCAGCAGCCCTTCAGGGGCGTCCGGGGAAAAACTGTTTTTT

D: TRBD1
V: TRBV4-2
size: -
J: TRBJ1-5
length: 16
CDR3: CASSQWTGTGHQPQHF
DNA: TGTGCCAGCAGCCAATGGACCGGGACAGGCCATCAGCCCCAGCATTTT

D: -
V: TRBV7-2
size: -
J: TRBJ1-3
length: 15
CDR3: CASSKIPPAGNTIYF
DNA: TGTGCCAGCAGCAAGATTCCTCCGGCTGGAAACACCATATATTTT

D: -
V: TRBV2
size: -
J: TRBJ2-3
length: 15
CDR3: CASSLMGGAGDTQYF
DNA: TGTGCCAGCAGCCTCATGGGGGGGGCGGGCGATACGCAGTATTTT

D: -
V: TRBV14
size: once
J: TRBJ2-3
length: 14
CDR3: CASSYRQATDTQYF
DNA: TGTGCCAGCAGCTACAGACAGGCAACAGATACGCAGTATTTT

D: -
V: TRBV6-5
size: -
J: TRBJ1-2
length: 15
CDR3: CASSYDSSADYGYTF
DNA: TGTGCCAGCAGTTATGACTCGTCGGCGGACTATGGCTACACCTTC

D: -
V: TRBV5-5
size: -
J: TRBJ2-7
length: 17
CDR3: CASSLRLTGGGAYEQYF
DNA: TGTGCCAGCAGCTTAAGGTTGACGGGAGGGGGCGCGTACGAGCAGTACTTC

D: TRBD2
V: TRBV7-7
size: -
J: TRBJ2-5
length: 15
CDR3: CASSFSGRNQETQYF
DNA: TGTGCTAGCAGCTTTAGCGGGAGGAACCAAGAGACCCAGTACTTC